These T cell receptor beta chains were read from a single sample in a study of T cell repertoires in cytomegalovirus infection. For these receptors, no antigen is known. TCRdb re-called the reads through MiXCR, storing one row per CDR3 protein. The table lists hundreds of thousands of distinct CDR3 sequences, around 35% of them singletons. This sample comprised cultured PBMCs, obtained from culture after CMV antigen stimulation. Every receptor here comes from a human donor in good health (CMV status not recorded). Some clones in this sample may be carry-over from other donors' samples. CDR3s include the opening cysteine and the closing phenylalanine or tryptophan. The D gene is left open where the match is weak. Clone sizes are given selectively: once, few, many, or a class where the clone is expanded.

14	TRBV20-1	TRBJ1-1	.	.	CSATDGRYVTEAFF	TGCAGCGCGACAGACGGTAGATATGTCACTGAAGCTTTCTTT
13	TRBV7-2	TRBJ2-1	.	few	CASSLQGNTEQFF	TGTGCCAGCAGCTTACAGGGAAACACTGAGCAGTTCTTC
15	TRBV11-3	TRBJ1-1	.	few	CASSLDGRANTEAFF	TGTGCCAGCAGCTTAGATGGAAGGGCGAACACTGAAGCTTTCTTT
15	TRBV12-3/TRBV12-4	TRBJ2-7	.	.	CASSLMATEFYEQYF	TGTGCCAGCAGTTTAATGGCTACGGAGTTCTACGAGCAGTACTTC
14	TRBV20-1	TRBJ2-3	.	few	CSAPGPSFTDTQYF	TGCAGTGCTCCGGGTCCTTCGTTCACAGATACGCAGTATTTT
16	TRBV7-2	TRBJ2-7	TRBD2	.	CAFFRGLAGDGGEQYF	TGTGCCTTCTTCCGGGGACTAGCGGGAGACGGAGGCGAGCAGTACTTC
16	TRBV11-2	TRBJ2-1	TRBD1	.	CASRHGGQVPYNEQFF	TGTGCCAGCAGGCATGGGGGACAGGTCCCCTACAATGAGCAGTTCTTC
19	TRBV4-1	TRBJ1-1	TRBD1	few	CASSQDGGTGMDVHTEAFF	TGCGCCAGCAGCCAAGATGGGGGGACAGGGATGGACGTTCACACTGAAGCTTTCTTT
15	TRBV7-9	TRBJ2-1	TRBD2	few	CASSSRLAAHNEQFF	TGTGCCAGCAGCTCCCGACTAGCGGCTCACAATGAGCAGTTCTTC
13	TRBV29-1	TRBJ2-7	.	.	CSVSSGTAYEQYF	TGCAGCGTCTCTTCCGGGACTGCCTACGAGCAGTACTTC
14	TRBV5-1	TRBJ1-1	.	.	CASSLSVSNTEAFF	TGCGCCAGCAGCTTGTCGGTTTCGAACACTGAAGCTTTCTTT
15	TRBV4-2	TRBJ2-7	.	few	CASSQAAVSSYEQYF	TGTGCCAGCAGCCAAGCAGCGGTGAGCTCCTACGAGCAGTACTTC
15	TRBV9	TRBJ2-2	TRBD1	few	CASSPGTVYVGELFF	TGTGCCAGCAGCCCCGGGACAGTGTACGTCGGGGAGCTGTTTTTT
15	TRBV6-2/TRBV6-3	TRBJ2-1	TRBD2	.	CASSDRTRLHNEQFF	TGTGCCAGCAGTGACCGGACTAGGCTCCACAATGAGCAGTTCTTC